The following is a T cell receptor (beta chain) sequence with its context. Antigen specificity is unknown. Exclusion applied to patients with autoimmune disease history or systemic immunosuppression. This sample is drawn from a study of OX40 agonist ivuxolimab in advanced cancers. Study in general: Every 2 weeks, patients got intravenous ivuxolimab at one of six dose levels (0.01-10 mg/kg). Study outcomes and limitations: The CD4+ and CD8+ T cells in the blood had expanded clonally by week 6 at 0.1 to 3.0 mg/kg. Mean expanded clone counts were higher in CD8+ than CD4+ T cells.

Libraries were prepared by immunoSEQ multiplex PCR; TCRdb keeps only in-frame clonotypes and omits some of them. The sample records roughly 77,000 clones, roughly four fifths being singletons. Trimming took 2 bases from V and 4 from J, leaving 11 bases between them. Germline CDR1 SGHVS, CDR2 FNYEAQ. This CDR3 contains 15 residues. The V and J genes are TRBV7-6 and TRBJ1-4; no clear D gene. This specimen consisted of CD4+ or CD8+ T cells sorted from blood, obtained in a trial of the OX40 agonist ivuxolimab. The source of this sequence is an adult with an advanced solid tumor such as melanoma, head and neck, liver or kidney cancer. The CDR3 reads CASSLSVKLNEKLFF. The CDR3 DNA is TGTGCCAGCAGCTTAAGTGTCAAGCTTAATGAAAAACTGTTTTTT.